Below, 28 T cell receptor delta chains from the same sample are listed, as sequenced in a study of γδ T cells in repeated Plasmodium falciparum infection. Vgamma9/Vdelta2+ and Vdelta2-negative gammadelta T cells were flow-sorted from PBMC for bulk sequencing. TCRdb reprocessed the multiplex PCR reads through CATT. The data show 70,000 to 95,000 delta-chain clones, roughly 1.4% seen once. The specimen sequenced was gamma-delta T cells from blood. The receptors shown here come from a pool of human donors (malaria-infected and uninfected, not separated).

This clone was observed a few times. TCRdb's listed protein matches a much larger clone and diverges from this DNA's translation at residue 12, likely through a read error; the protein shown comes from the DNA. The genes are TRDV1 and TRDJ1; the match to TRDD3 covers 9 bases. TCRdb lists no J gene, so it was determined here by aligning the DNA to germline. V shed 2 bases and J 0 bases; nucleotides not matched to a gene: 19. Germline V lookup: CDR1 TSWWSYY, CDR2 QGS. The CDR3 is 21 residues long. The CDR3: CALGERVTYWGTPVYTDKLIF. As DNA, the CDR3 is TGTGCTCTTGGGGAAAGGGTTACGTACTGGGGGACACCGGTGTACACCGATAAACTCATCTTT.

The V call is TRDV2, the J call TRDJ2; TRDD3 aligns across 13 bases. Germline matching of the DNA provided the J gene here, since TCRdb leaves it blank. After removal of 3 bases from V and 5 bases from J, the junction contained 5 bases not matched to a gene. The germline V gene encodes CDR1 GEAIGNYY and CDR2 EKD. This CDR3 is built from 16 residues. CDR3 in DNA: TGTGCCTGTGACCTACTGGGGGATACGGAAACAGCACAACTCTTCTTT. Translated: CACDLLGDTETAQLFF.

In its sample, this clone was seen a few times. A far larger clone is just one base off, so this is likely a read error. Other nucleotide sequences in the sample specify the same CDR3. The chain employs TRDV2 and TRDJ1, with D tentatively TRDD3 (6 bases). The J gene was missing in TCRdb and was found by matching the end of the DNA to germline. The CDR3 runs 21 residues. Germline CDR1 is GEAIGNYY and CDR2 is EKD. The V gene lost 0 bases and the J gene lost 0 bases, with 28 bases spanning the gap. CDR3 in DNA: TGTGCCTGTGACACCGGAATCTATGCGCTGGGGACTCAGAGGTACACCGATAAACTCATCTTT. Residues: CACDTGIYALGTQRYTDKLIF.

Comment on this clone: A far larger clone differs by one base, so this is likely a read error. Other nucleotide sequences in the sample specify the same CDR3. The chain links TRDV3 to TRDJ1, with unresolved D. No J segment appears in TCRdb, so it was assigned here by matching the sequence to germline. Germline CDR1 is TVYSNPD and CDR2 is GDNSRS (reference sequence). The CDR3 covers 15 residues. V was shortened by 4 bases and J by 0 bases, with 18 bases between the two germline ends. The CDR3, as DNA: TGTGCCTCAACGACGTTCATCTCGTACACCGATAAACTCATCTTT. This encodes CASTTFISYTDKLIF.

This clone was found a few times. A far larger clone is just one base off, so this is likely a read error. The same CDR3 can be traced to other DNA sequences in this sample. The chain combines TRDV2 with TRDJ1; D might be TRDD3 (5 bases). No J segment appears in TCRdb, so it was assigned here by matching the sequence to germline. This CDR3 is built from 15 residues. CDR1 GEAIGNYY and CDR2 EKD come from the germline V gene. V was cut by 3 bases and J by 0 bases, with 13 bases left in between. CDR3 in amino acids: CACDQWGLYTDKLIF. In DNA form, the CDR3 reads TGTGCCTGTGACCAATGGGGCCTTTACACCGATAAACTCATCTTT.

About this clone: TCRdb's protein for this DNA is that of a much larger clone and differs from the translation at residue 12, likely a read error; the protein shown is the DNA translation. This chain links TRDV2 with TRDJ1, with 9 bases fitting TRDD3. TCRdb does not report a J gene; here it was assigned by matching the DNA to germline references. Germline V gene lookup returns CDR1 GEAIGNYY and CDR2 EKD. The CDR3 covers 16 residues. Written as DNA, the CDR3 is TGTGCCTGTGACAAACTGGGGGAGCAATACACCAATAAACTCATCTTT. The encoded protein is CACDKLGEQYTNKLIF.

Notes on this clone: This probably arose from a read error, given a far larger clone one base away. This sample includes further DNA sequences coding for the same CDR3. The V and J genes are TRDV1 and TRDJ1, with 12 nucleotides matching TRDD3. The CDR3 runs to 23 residues. Germline assignment: CDR1 TSWWSYY and CDR2 QGS. Here the CDR3 DNA reads TGTGCCCTTGGGGAGCATGTAACCTACCCGGGGAACTGGGGGATACTGTACACCGATAAACTCATCTTT. Translation: CALGEHVTYPGNWGILYTDKLIF.

The table lists this clone with a few counts. For this DNA, TCRdb reports the protein of a much larger clone, which diverges at residue 9, most likely from a read error; the protein presented here is translated directly from the DNA. V is TRDV1 and J is TRDJ1; D may be TRDD3 (6 bases). As TCRdb names no J gene, one was assigned here on the basis of a DNA match to germline. Trimming removed 0 bases at V and 0 bases at J, with 32 bases between. This CDR3 has 23 amino acids. CDR1 TSWWSYY and CDR2 QGS come from the germline V gene. The CDR3 DNA follows: TGTGCTCTTGGGGAACTCAAAATCTCCCTACTGACCCCGGGGATCATGTACACCGATAAACTCATCTTT. Translating gives CALGELKISLLTPGIMYTDKLIF.

On this clone itself: The TCRdb record carries a much larger clone's protein, which differs from this DNA's translation at residue 9; a read error is the likely cause, and the protein listed here is the DNA translation. The gene calls are TRDV1 and TRDJ1; TRDD3 aligns across 11 bases. No J gene was available from TCRdb, and it was assigned here by a germline match of the DNA. This CDR3 is built from 23 residues. Losses at the gene ends were 0 bases for V and 0 bases for J; bases not matched to a gene: 21. Per germline, CDR1 TSWWSYY and CDR2 QGS. CDR3 loop: CALGELASPILYWGIKYTDKLIF. DNA for the CDR3: TGTGCTCTTGGGGAACTAGCCTCCCCTATCCTGTACTGGGGGATAAAGTACACCGATAAACTCATCTTT.

This clone was observed a few times. A read error likely explains why the TCRdb protein, taken from a much larger clone, differs from this DNA's translation at residue 9; the protein shown is translated from the DNA. This chain joins TRDV3 and TRDJ1; 9 nucleotides align to TRDD3. Looked up from germline, CDR1 is TVYSNPD and CDR2 is GDNSRS (reference sequence). Trimming at V came to 0 bases and at J to 0 bases, leaving 8 bases not matched to a gene. The CDR3 length is 16 residues. CDR3 protein: CAFSGGGYFYTDKLIF. The CDR3 nucleotides are TGTGCCTTTAGCGGAGGGGGATACTTCTACACCGATAAACTCATCTTT.

This clone occurred a few times. This likely came from a read error, as a far larger clone is one base away. The same CDR3 can be traced to other DNA sequences in this sample. No J gene was named, though the V gene is TRDV2; TRDD3, the table's D call, was not compared with the DNA. This CDR3 is 17 amino acids long. Germline V gene lookup returns CDR1 GEAIGNYY and CDR2 EKD. In DNA form, the CDR3 reads TGTGCCTGTGACATTCTAGGGGGGGATCCGTACACCGATAAGCTCATCTTT. Protein sequence: CACDILGGDPYTDKLIF.

This clone was observed at least ten times. The TCRdb protein, from a much larger clone, departs from this DNA's translation at residue 4, likely by read error; the protein shown derives from the DNA. Here the CDR3 reads CACGPLPVRIPDLTDKLIF. CDR3 bases: TGTGCCTGTGGCCCTCTTCCAGTCCGGATACCGGATCTCACCGATAAACTCATCTTT. This chain connects TRDV2 to TRDJ1; weak D call: TRDD3 (6 bases). The J gene is not listed in TCRdb, so it was assigned here from a DNA match to germline. This CDR3 contains 19 residues. Trimming took 5 bases from V and 1 from J, leaving 28 bases between them. Germline assignment: CDR1 GEAIGNYY and CDR2 EKD.

To note about this clone: This likely reflects a read error, since a far larger clone is one base away. The identical CDR3 is also encoded by other nucleotide sequences in the sample. The chain combines TRDV2 with TRDJ1; 9 bases are shared with TRDD3. CDR3 size: 16 residues. V was pared by 0 bases and J by 3 bases, with 7 bases of the junction left unmatched. Looked up from germline, CDR1 is GEAIGNYY and CDR2 is EKD. In nucleotides, the CDR3 is TGTGCCTGTGACACCGTACTGGGGGACAGTCCCGATAAACTCATCTTT. Translated, it gives CACDTVLGDSPDKLIF.

This clone was recorded a few times. TCRdb's listed protein matches a much larger clone and diverges from this DNA's translation at residue 13, likely through a read error; the protein shown comes from the DNA. This chain uses TRDV1 with TRDJ3; D is perhaps TRDD3 (6 bases). Per germline, CDR1 TSWWSYY and CDR2 QGS. This CDR3 contains 19 residues. The DNA of the CDR3 is TGTGCTCTTGGGAAGCCCTGGGGCCTCAGCTCCTGGTACACCCGACAGATGTTTTTC. Residues: CALGKPWGLSSWYTRQMFF.

This clone was counted at least ten times. The protein TCRdb gives is from a much larger clone and does not agree with this DNA's translation at residue 6, likely a read error; the protein shown here comes from the DNA. V is TRDV1 and J is TRDJ1; D may match TRDD2 or TRDD3 (7 bases each). The CDR3 contains 20 residues. The germline V gene encodes CDR1 TSWWSYY and CDR2 QGS. V was pared by 4 bases and J by 2 bases, with 29 bases between. The CDR3 DNA reads TGTGCTCTTGGGGGGTACTTTTTCCTACTCATGGGGATAGTAACCGATAAACTCATCTTT. Amino acids: CALGGYFFLLMGIVTDKLIF.

This clone was seen ten or more times. The protein that TCRdb holds for this DNA derives from a much larger clone and differs from the translated DNA at residue 4, which likely indicates a read error; the protein shown here is translated from the DNA. The V call is TRDV2, the J call TRDJ1; tentative D call: TRDD3 (6 bases). TCRdb does not report a J gene; here it was assigned by matching the DNA to germline references. Germline loops: CDR1 GEAIGNYY, CDR2 EKD. V lost 5 bases, J lost 7 bases, and 13 bases lay in between. This CDR3 contains 12 residues. DNA for the CDR3: TGTGCCTGTGGCACTGGGAAGGGTAAACTCATCTTT. It is translated as CACGTGKGKLIF.

This clone was seen at least ten times. A far larger clone is only one base removed, so a read error is likely. Other DNA sequences in this sample translate to the same CDR3. The CDR3 DNA reads TGTGCTCTTGGGGGTCCGTTCCCTCCCAGTACTGGGGGATACGCCCCCGATAAACTCATCTTT. The encoded protein is CALGGPFPPSTGGYAPDKLIF. This chain joins TRDV1 and TRDJ1, with 13 bases lining up with TRDD3. The CDR3 has 21 amino acids. J gave up 3 bases and V 4 bases, and 20 bases lay outside the gene matches. CDR1 is TSWWSYY and CDR2 is QGS in the germline V gene.

This clone was observed a handful of times. This likely reflects a read error, since a far larger clone is one base away. This CDR3 is also generated by other DNA sequences in the sample. The chain employs TRDV2 and TRDJ1; 10 bases match TRDD3. In the absence of a J gene in TCRdb, the DNA was matched to germline to assign it here. The CDR3 sequence is 15 residues long. J gave up 3 bases and V 3 bases, and 6 bases lay outside the gene matches. In germline, CDR1 is GEAIGNYY, CDR2 EKD. For the CDR3, the DNA is TGTGCCTGTGACGGACTGGGGGATCATGCCGATAAACTCATCTTT. It is translated as CACDGLGDHADKLIF.

This clone was detected many times. The chain employs TRDV1 and TRDJ1; a weak D match, TRDD3 (10 bases). Since TCRdb gives no J gene, matching the DNA to germline was used here to assign it. CDR1 and CDR2 (germline): TSWWSYY, QGS. There are 21 residues in the CDR3. V lost 0 bases, J lost 7 bases, and 33 bases lay in between. The CDR3 reads CALGELTHLPTFTGGWGKLIF. The CDR3 region has the DNA TGTGCTCTTGGGGAACTAACCCACCTTCCTACGTTTACTGGGGGATGGGGTAAACTCATCTTT.

Remarks on this clone: TCRdb's listed protein matches a much larger clone and diverges from this DNA's translation at residue 3, likely through a read error; the protein shown comes from the DNA. V gene TRDV3 combines with J gene TRDJ1; D ambiguous. V gave up 4 bases and J gave up 0 bases, with 15 bases separating them. The germline CDR1 and CDR2 sequences are TVYSNPD and GDNSRS (reference sequence). CDR3 length: 14 amino acids. CDR3: CASIARLYTDKLIF. The CDR3 bases are TGTGCCTCTATTGCCAGGTTGTACACCGATAAACTCATCTTT. The full variable domain, completed using reference TRDV3 and TRDJ1, is CDKVTQSSPDQTVASGSEVVLLCTYDTVYSNPDLFWYRIRPDYSFQFVFYGDNSRSEGADFTQGRFSVKHILTQKAFHLVISPVRTEDSATYYCASIARLYTDKLIFGKGTRVTVEP.

This clone was detected only a few times. Translating this DNA gives a protein that differs at residue 19 from the TCRdb one, which belongs to a much larger clone; a read error is likely, and the protein shown is this translation. The V gene is TRDV3, the J gene TRDJ1, with D maybe TRDD2 (7 bases). The CDR3 is 21 residues long. Germline lookup yields CDR1 TVYSNPD and CDR2 GDNSRS (reference sequence). CDR3 in DNA: TGTGCCTTGTCGGGTCGCCTTTTTAGGAGTTCCTACGGAGTACTGGGACATAAACCCATCTTT. This translates into CALSGRLFRSSYGVLGHKPIF.

This clone was seen repeatedly, ten times or more. The chain combines TRDV3 with TRDJ1; tentatively, D is TRDD3 (7 bases). This CDR3 comprises 18 residues. Germline lookup yields CDR1 TVYSNPD and CDR2 GDNSRS (reference sequence). Trimming took 2 bases from V and 0 from J, leaving 25 bases between them. The chain's CDR3 is CAFSGPTRWGTHTDKLIF. Written as DNA, the CDR3 is TGTGCCTTTTCGGGTCCTACGAGGTGGGGGACCCACACCGATAAACTCATCTTT.

Points on this clone: The protein given by TCRdb reflects a much larger clone and differs at residue 9 from this DNA's translation, likely from a read error; the protein shown is the DNA's translation. No V gene was called here, but the J gene is TRDJ1; the table's D call TRDD3 went unverified against the DNA. The CDR3 is 14 amino acids. The CDR3 protein is CALRWGIRADKLIF. CDR3 sequence (DNA): TGTGCTCTTCGGTGGGGGATACGAGCCGATAAACTCATCTTT.

This clone was seen a few times. A far larger clone is one base from this, pointing to a likely read error. Other DNA sequences in the same sample also yield this CDR3. The V call is TRDV1, the J call TRDJ1; 7 bases are a match to TRDD3. The J gene is not listed in TCRdb, so it was assigned here from a DNA match to germline. Germline CDR1 TSWWSYY, CDR2 QGS. J was trimmed by 2 bases and V by 0 bases; bases with no gene match: 18. The CDR3 sequence is 20 residues long. In DNA form, the CDR3 reads TGTGCTCTTGGGGAACTAAAGTCGGACTGGGGCCTTTTTTATACCGATAAACTCATCTTT. Translating it yields CALGELKSDWGLFYTDKLIF.

This clone was observed a handful of times. This DNA translates differently at residue 10 from the TCRdb protein, which is that of a much larger clone; a read error is likely, and the protein shown is the DNA's own translation. The CDR3 reads CACDPGDQYPDKLIF. Here the CDR3 DNA reads TGTGCCTGTGATCCTGGGGATCAGTACCCCGATAAACTCATCTTT. This chain uses TRDV2 with TRDJ1, with D possibly matching TRDD3 (6 bases). The J gene was missing in TCRdb and was found by matching the end of the DNA to germline. Trimming took 4 bases from V and 3 from J, leaving 17 bases between them. The CDR3 runs 15 residues. Germline CDR1 GEAIGNYY, CDR2 EKD.

As for this clone: The protein given by TCRdb reflects a much larger clone and differs at residue 17 from this DNA's translation, likely from a read error; the protein shown is the DNA's translation. The chain joins TRDV1 to TRDJ1, with D possibly called TRDD2 or TRDD3 (5 bases each). TCRdb carries no J gene annotation; the J gene was assigned here by matching the DNA with germline. From germline, CDR1 is TSWWSYY and CDR2 QGS. CDR3 size: 21 residues. CDR3 sequence: CALGELGLLLLTGRYTNKLIF. CDR3 nucleotide sequence: TGTGCTCTTGGGGAACTGGGCCTCCTCCTTCTTACGGGGAGGTACACCAATAAACTCATCTTT.

A word on this clone: The protein TCRdb lists belongs to a much larger clone and differs from this DNA's translation at residue 16, which points to a read error; the protein shown is made from the DNA. The J gene is TRDJ1, the V gene TRDV2; TRDD3 matches 11 bases. Germline CDR1 GEAIGNYY, CDR2 EKD. Trimming removed 4 bases from V and 6 bases from J; junction bases left unmatched: 27. CDR3 length equals 21 residues. The CDR3 spells CACDIIGGSPGGYFKSHKLIF. The CDR3 nucleotides are TGTGCCTGTGATATAATAGGCGGCTCGCCTGGGGGATACTTCAAGAGTCATAAACTCATCTTT.

As regards this clone: The amino acid sequence in TCRdb belongs to a much larger clone and departs from this DNA's translation at residue 3, likely a sequencing read error; the sequence shown is translated from the DNA. The chain uses TRDV1 and TRDJ1, with a tentative D call TRDD3 (5 bases). TCRdb supplies no J gene; here it was assigned by aligning the nucleotide sequence to germline. The germline V gene has CDR1 TSWWSYY and CDR2 QGS. The CDR3 length is 12 residues. CDR3 DNA sequence: TGTGCTCGTGGGGAACTCACCGATAAACTCATCTTT. It is translated as CARGELTDKLIF.